The 28 T cell receptor beta chains in this list originate from one sample, sequenced in a study of cytomegalovirus exposure and HLA in healthy donors. TCRdb keeps only in-frame clones here, not all; method: immunoSEQ multiplex PCR. The profile shows 200,000 to 250,000 clones, just over 85% of them singletons. What was sequenced was PBMCs. These receptors all come from a woman aged 18-30 years in good health and CMV-seronegative.

The chain recombines TRBV15 with TRBJ2-3, with 8 bases identical to TRBD2. Unmatched junction bases numbered 6, after V lost 1 base and J lost 0 bases. The CDR3 is 17 residues long. The germline gives CDR1 LNHNV, CDR2 YYDKDF (reference sequence). CDR3 residues: CATSRVTLAGSTDTQYF. The CDR3 DNA follows: TGTGCCACCAGCAGAGTGACGTTAGCGGGGAGCACAGATACGCAGTATTTT.

This clone has just one count. The chain has TRBV18 and TRBJ1-2; D uncertain. The CDR3 loop spans 16 amino acids. Germline CDR1 is KGHSH and CDR2 is LQKENI. V was clipped by 5 bases and J by 2 bases, with 18 bases between them. The CDR3 sequence is CASSEGLAGANYGYTF. The DNA of the CDR3 is TGTGCCAGCTCAGAGGGTCTAGCGGGCGCCAACTATGGCTACACCTTC. The full variable domain, with the rest looked up from reference TRBV18 and TRBJ1-2, is NAGVMQNPRHLVRRRGQEARLRCSPMKGHSHVYWYRQLPEEGLKFMVYLQKENIIDESGMPKERFSAEFPKEGPSILRIQQVVRGDSAAYFCASSEGLAGANYGYTFGSGTRLTVV.

This chain connects TRBV27 to TRBJ2-7, with 10 positions matching TRBD1. This CDR3 is 14 amino acids long. Losses at the gene ends were 5 bases for V and 3 bases for J; bases not matched to a gene: 4. The germline V gene encodes CDR1 MNHEY and CDR2 SMNVEV (reference sequence). Here the CDR3 reads CASSRQGAVYEQYF. The CDR3 DNA is TGTGCCAGCAGTCGACAGGGGGCGGTCTACGAGCAGTACTTC.

V is TRBV28 and J is TRBJ1-4; D is unclear. CDR3 length equals 10 residues. The V end lost 10 bases, the J end lost 4 bases, and 4 bases lay between the germline ends. Germline loops: CDR1 MDHEN, CDR2 SYDVKM. The DNA of the CDR3 is TGTGCCACCCGTAATGAAAAACTGTTTTTT. This sequence encodes CATRNEKLFF.

This chain links TRBV5-1 with TRBJ2-7, with 13 bases lining up with TRBD2. The germline V gene has CDR1 SGHRS and CDR2 YFSETQ. The V and J ends lost 2 bases and 3 bases, in that order; junction bases with no gene match: 5. The CDR3 consists of 16 residues. The CDR3 loop is CASSLSGLAGDYEQYF. The CDR3 DNA reads as TGCGCCAGCAGCTTATCCGGACTAGCGGGGGACTACGAGCAGTACTTC.

This clone was seen a handful of times. The rearrangement links TRBV5-6 to TRBJ2-7; weak D call: TRBD2 (5 bases). Per the germline V gene, CDR1 is SGHDT and CDR2 is YYEEEE. Trimming pared 2 bases from V and 1 base from J, leaving 7 bases between. The CDR3 has 13 amino acids. Here the CDR3 reads CASSFGLSYEQYF. CDR3 nucleotides: TGTGCCAGCAGCTTTGGACTTTCCTACGAGCAGTACTTC.

V usage is TRBV2 and J usage is TRBJ2-3; 15 nucleotides match TRBD2. The V and J ends lost 3 bases and 3 bases, in that order; junction bases with no gene match: 1. Germline lookup yields CDR1 SNHLY and CDR2 FYNNEI. The length of the CDR3 is 16 residues. This chain's CDR3 is CASSEGTSGRTDTQYF. For the CDR3, the DNA is TGTGCCAGCAGTGAGGGGACTAGCGGGAGGACAGATACGCAGTATTTT.

This clone has more than one count but fewer than ten. Additional DNA sequences in this sample encode the identical CDR3. The chain joins TRBV30 to TRBJ2-5; D gene ambiguous. The CDR3 runs 11 residues. V was cut by 0 bases and J by 5 bases, with 4 bases left in between. The germline gives CDR1 GTSNPN, CDR2 SVGIG (reference sequence). The CDR3 here is CAWSVRETQYF. The CDR3 DNA reads as TGTGCCTGGAGTGTACGGGAGACCCAGTACTTC.

This chain joins TRBV5-4 and TRBJ2-3; maybe TRBD2 (5 bases). The CDR3 has 15 amino acids. Germline assignment: CDR1 SGHNT and CDR2 YYREEE (reference sequence). With 0 bases removed from V and 1 base from J, the gap between germline ends came to 9 bases. This CDR3 is CASSLVDSRTDTQYF. DNA for the CDR3: TGTGCCAGCAGCTTGGTGGACTCCCGCACAGATACGCAGTATTTT.

The V call is TRBV28, the J call TRBJ1-2, with a tentative D call TRBD1 (6 bases). This CDR3 contains 15 residues. Trimming took off 5 bases at V and 5 bases at J, with 18 bases between the two ends. Per germline, CDR1 MDHEN and CDR2 SYDVKM. For the CDR3, the DNA is TGTGCCAGCAGTGAAGGGGACATAGGGAGATATGGCTACACCTTC. Its protein is CASSEGDIGRYGYTF.

The rearrangement uses TRBV28 and TRBJ1-2; D gene uncertain. CDR3 length equals 12 residues. Germline assignment: CDR1 MDHEN and CDR2 SYDVKM. Trimming pared 5 bases from V and 4 bases from J, leaving 8 bases between. The CDR3 region is CASSLQTYGYTF. The CDR3 nucleotides are TGTGCCAGCAGTCTACAGACCTATGGCTACACCTTC.

This chain links TRBV29-1 with TRBJ2-5; D not resolved. This CDR3 is built from 13 residues. Trimming stripped 4 bases from V and 5 bases from J, with 14 bases between. Germline V CDR1 and CDR2: SQVTM, ANQGSEA. The CDR3, as DNA: TGCAGCGTTGTCGGGTGGTTCGGGGAGACCCAGTACTTC. It encodes CSVVGWFGETQYF.

This chain uses TRBV2 with TRBJ2-1, with 7 bases that match TRBD2. V gave up 0 bases and J gave up 5 bases; unmatched junction bases: 4. The CDR3 contains 15 residues. Per the germline V gene, CDR1 is SNHLY and CDR2 is FYNNEI. The CDR3 DNA reads TGTGCCAGCAGTGAAGCCGGACTAGAAGACAATGAGCAGTTCTTC. It codes for CASSEAGLEDNEQFF.

The V gene is TRBV21-1, the J gene TRBJ2-7; TRBD2 was called by the table and not checked on the DNA. TRBV21-1 constitutes a pseudogene. CDR3 length: 12 amino acids. CDR3 amino acids: CASSTGGYEQYF. DNA of the CDR3: TGTGCCAGCAGCACGGGGGGCTACGAGCAGTACTTC.

This sequence joins TRBV2 and TRBJ1-3; TRBD1 agrees at 8 bases. This CDR3 has 13 residues. V shed 6 bases and J 5 bases; nucleotides not matched to a gene: 3. Germline CDR1 reads SNHLY; CDR2 reads FYNNEI. Written as DNA, the CDR3 is TGTGCCAGCAGACGACAGGGGAGAAACACCATATATTTT. The encoded protein is CASRRQGRNTIYF.

The chain carries TRBV5-1 and TRBJ1-2; possibly TRBD1 for D (6 bases). Germline CDR1 and CDR2: SGHRS and YFSETQ. This CDR3 is 15 amino acids long. V lost 5 bases and J 2 bases, leaving 16 bases between the germline ends. CDR3 amino acids: CASSQGDRTNYGYTF. CDR3 bases: TGCGCCAGCAGTCAAGGCGACAGGACAAACTATGGCTACACCTTC.

The chain has TRBV4-1 and TRBJ1-3; perhaps TRBD1 as D (5 bases). The CDR3 is 15 residues long. V lost 5 bases, J lost 1 base, and 12 bases lay in between. The V gene's germline CDR1 is MGHRA and CDR2 YSYEKL. CDR3 in DNA: TGCGCCAGCAGCTCCCCAGGGAGGTCTGGAAACACCATATATTTT. This encodes CASSSPGRSGNTIYF.

V gene TRBV5-5 combines with J gene TRBJ2-1; D is perhaps TRBD2 (6 bases). The CDR3 length is 16 residues. CDR1 is SGHKS and CDR2 is YYEKEE in the germline V gene (reference sequence). V lost 6 bases, J lost 2 bases, and 18 bases lay in between. CDR3 nucleotide sequence: TGTGCCAGCACCCTCGGAGGGGACTTAACCTACAATGAGCAGTTCTTC. Its protein is CASTLGGDLTYNEQFF. The full variable domain, in which reference TRBV5-5 and TRBJ2-1 provide the parts outside the CDR3, is DAGVTQSPTHLIKTRGQQVTLRCSPISGHKSVSWYQQVLGQGPQFIFQYYEKEERGRGNFPDRFSARQFPNYSSELNVNALLLGDSALYLCASTLGGDLTYNEQFFGPGTRLTVL.

This chain uses TRBV6-5 with TRBJ2-7, with 8 bases matching TRBD2. This CDR3 contains 13 residues. Germline lookup yields CDR1 MNHEY and CDR2 SVGAGI. The ends lost 7 bases at V and 3 bases at J; junction bases unmatched: 5. This chain's CDR3 is CASTRGGNYEQYF. DNA for the CDR3: TGTGCCAGCACCCGGGGGGGGAACTACGAGCAGTACTTC.

The V and J genes are TRBV7-8 and TRBJ1-2, with 7 positions matching TRBD1. The V segment lost 4 bases and the J segment 8 bases; nucleotides outside the gene matches: 13. From germline, CDR1 is SGHVS and CDR2 FQNEAQ. CDR3 size: 15 residues. DNA for the CDR3: TGTGCCAGCAGCTCCCAAATTAACAGGGGAGACGGCTACACCTTC. It is translated as CASSSQINRGDGYTF. Combining the CDR3 with reference TRBV7-8 and TRBJ1-2 gives the whole variable domain GAGVSQSPRYKVAKRGQDVALRCDPISGHVSLFWYQQALGQGPEFLTYFQNEAQLDKSGLPSDRFFAERPEGSVSTLKIQRTQQEDSAVYLCASSSQINRGDGYTFGSGTRLTVV.

The gene calls are TRBV4-1 and TRBJ2-2, with D possibly TRBD2 on 5 matching bases. The V end lost 0 bases, the J end lost 4 bases, and 15 bases lay between the germline ends. The CDR3 is 17 amino acids. Germline values: CDR1 MGHRA, CDR2 YSYEKL. The CDR3 DNA reads TGCGCCAGCAGCCAAGATCTCCGAGGGAAGCTCACCGGGGAGCTGTTTTTT. Translating gives CASSQDLRGKLTGELFF.

This clone was found a few times. V and J are TRBV7-9 and TRBJ2-7, with D possibly TRBD1 on 6 matching bases. The length of the CDR3 is 13 residues. Germline V lookup: CDR1 SEHNR, CDR2 FQNEAQ (reference sequence). Trimming pared 1 base from V and 5 bases from J, leaving 9 bases between. The CDR3 DNA sequence: TGTGCCAGCAGCTTAGTGGGGGCCCACGAGCAGTACTTC. Protein product: CASSLVGAHEQYF. The entire variable domain, with the rest obtained from reference TRBV7-9 and TRBJ2-7, is as follows: DTGVSQNPRHKITKRGQNVTFRCDPISEHNRLYWYRQTLGQGPEFLTYFQNEAQLEKSRLLSDRFSAERPKGSFSTLEIQRTEQGDSAMYLCASSLVGAHEQYFGPGTRLTVT.

V gene TRBV27 combines with J gene TRBJ2-5, with 7 bases fitting TRBD1. The CDR3 has 16 residues. Germline trimming cut 8 bases from V and 7 bases from J; bases unmatched to any gene: 19. Germline V gene data show CDR1 as MNHEY and CDR2 as SMNVEV (reference sequence). The CDR3 loop is CASRDRVGYGDGTQYF. The CDR3 DNA reads TGTGCCAGCCGAGACAGGGTGGGATATGGGGACGGGACCCAGTACTTC.

The V and J genes are TRBV2 and TRBJ2-7; 12 positions agree with TRBD2. The V and J ends lost 5 bases and 9 bases, in that order; junction bases with no gene match: 8. The germline gives CDR1 SNHLY, CDR2 FYNNEI. The CDR3 is 14 amino acids. Here the CDR3 DNA reads TGTGCCAGCAGTCGCTGGACTAGCGGGACGGGGCAGTACTTC. Translating it yields CASSRWTSGTGQYF.

V usage is TRBV10-3 and J usage is TRBJ2-2; TRBD2 matches at 14 bases. The V gene's germline CDR1 is ENHRY and CDR2 SYGVKD. J gave up 7 bases and V 10 bases, and 11 bases lay outside the gene matches. This CDR3 has 16 amino acids. CDR3 protein: CATTGTSGSMIGELFF. The CDR3 bases are TGTGCCACCACCGGGACTAGCGGGAGTATGATCGGGGAGCTGTTTTTT.

The V and J genes are TRBV4-1 and TRBJ2-4, with 9 bases fitting TRBD1. Looked up from germline, CDR1 is MGHRA and CDR2 is YSYEKL. The J segment lost 2 bases and the V segment lost 1 base, leaving 9 bases of the junction unmatched. The CDR3 consists of 18 residues. CDR3 in DNA: TGCGCCAGCAGCCAAGTCACTCAGGACAGGGGTTCCAAAAACATTCAGTACTTC. Amino acid sequence: CASSQVTQDRGSKNIQYF.

The chain is built from TRBV11-2 and TRBJ1-2, with D hard to call. Germline assignment: CDR1 SGHAT and CDR2 FQNNGV. The CDR3 is made up of 15 amino acids. V lost 1 base and J 2 bases, leaving 11 bases between the germline ends. CDR3 region: CASSLGVLENYGYTF. The CDR3 DNA follows: TGTGCCAGCAGCTTAGGTGTCTTGGAGAACTATGGCTACACCTTC.

This rearrangement joins TRBV27 to TRBJ2-3; D gene unclear. Germline values: CDR1 MNHEY, CDR2 SMNVEV (reference sequence). With 11 bases removed from V and 8 bases from J, the gap between germline ends came to 11 bases. The CDR3 loop spans 10 amino acids. CDR3 loop: CALAASTQYF. The CDR3 region has the DNA TGTGCCCTCGCAGCGAGTACGCAGTATTTT.